This TCR beta chain was sequenced for a study of T cells in narcolepsy. This CDR3 is built from 19 residues. Germline assignment: CDR1 SEHNR and CDR2 FQNEAQ (reference sequence). The V end lost 2 bases, the J end lost 1 base, and 24 bases lay between the germline ends. Assay used: immunoSEQ multiplex PCR; TCRdb lists only in-frame clones, some missing. The table shows 25,000 to 35,000 clones, with more than 70% occurring only once. Of note for this clone: Its specificity is unknown.

Findings and caveats of the study: Healthy controls reportedly lacked the autoreactive clonotypes serially found in patients' blood. Autoreactive clone sequences were missing from some blood memory CD4+ repertoires. Same-patient CSF and blood CD4+ T cell clonotypes included HCRT-specific and TRIB2-specific autoreactive ones.

The source of this sequence is a human donor with narcolepsy. The chain links TRBV7-9 to TRBJ2-7, with D tentatively TRBD2 (7 bases). Input material: CD45RA- memory CD4+ T cells from PBMCs. CDR3 loop: CASSLMVSRGGPWSYEQYF. CDR3 sequence (DNA): TGTGCCAGCAGCTTAATGGTGAGTAGGGGGGGCCCCTGGTCCTACGAGCAGTACTTC. Full variable domain (remainder filled in from reference TRBV7-9 and TRBJ2-7): DTGVSQNPRHKITKRGQNVTFRCDPISEHNRLYWYRQTLGQGPEFLTYFQNEAQLEKSRLLSDRFSAERPKGSFSTLEIQRTEQGDSAMYLCASSLMVSRGGPWSYEQYFGPGTRLTVT.